This entry describes one T cell receptor (beta chain). Germline assignment: CDR1 SGHRS and CDR2 YFSETQ. The V segment lost 0 bases and the J segment 5 bases; nucleotides outside the gene matches: 11. CDR3 length: 17 residues. These data are taken from a study of blood T cell repertoires in COVID-19. Assay used: immunoSEQ multiplex PCR; TCRdb lists only in-frame clones, some missing. The table has around 250,000 clones, around 86% seen once; the top ten hold under 2%. This sequence was found in a woman between 50 and 59 years old who had recovered from COVID-19. The sequenced material came from PBMCs or T cells enriched from blood (not recorded which). The J gene is TRBJ2-7, the V gene TRBV5-1, with 10 bases identical to TRBD1. The DNA for the CDR3 is TGCGCCAGCAGCTTGGGTAATACGGGACAGGGGATACACGAGCAGTACTTC. Its protein product is CASSLGNTGQGIHEQYF.